This TCR beta chain comes out of a study of T-cell memory formation after mild COVID-19. Study results and limitations: Nothing showed for sure that second-wave clones peaking on day 37 were SARS-CoV-2 specific. Clones that contracted clustered mainly in CM and EM if CD4+ and in EMRA if CD8+. Prior to infection, memory already included some responding clones, suggesting cross-reactive memory joined. Contracting clones from day 15 to 85 had balanced CD4/CD8; later expanders favoured CD4+.

In this sample, this clonotype turned up a few times. Its antigen is currently unknown. The germline V gene encodes CDR1 MNHEY and CDR2 SVGAGI. The CDR3 contains 15 residues. Trimming removed 0 bases from V and 3 bases from J; junction bases left unmatched: 2. TCRdb re-derived calls from the 5' RACE reads in MiXCR, one entry per CDR3 protein. Altogether roughly 410,000 distinct CDR3 sequences are present, 24% being singletons, with the ten largest covering roughly 8.9%. The chain employs TRBV6-5 and TRBJ2-7, with 10 bases aligning to TRBD2. The receptor comes from an adult woman who had mild COVID-19 (a few samples of this study predate the infection). Cell type and time point are not known. The source material was PBMCs or a T cell subset sorted from them (not recorded which). CDR3 protein: CASSYSGLADYEQYF. The CDR3, as DNA: TGTGCCAGCAGTTACTCCGGACTAGCGGACTACGAGCAGTACTTC.